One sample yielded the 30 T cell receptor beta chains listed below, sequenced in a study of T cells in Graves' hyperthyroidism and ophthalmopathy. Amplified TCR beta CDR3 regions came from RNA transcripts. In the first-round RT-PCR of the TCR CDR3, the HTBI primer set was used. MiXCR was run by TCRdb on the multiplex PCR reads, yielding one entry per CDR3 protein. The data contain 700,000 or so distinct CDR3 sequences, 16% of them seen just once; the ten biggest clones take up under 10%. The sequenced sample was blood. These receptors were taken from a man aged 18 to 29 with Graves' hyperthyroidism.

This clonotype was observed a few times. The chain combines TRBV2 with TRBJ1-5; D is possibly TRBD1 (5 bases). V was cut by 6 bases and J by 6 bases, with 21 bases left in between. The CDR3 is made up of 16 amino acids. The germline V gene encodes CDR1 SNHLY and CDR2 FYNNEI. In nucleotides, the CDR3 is TGTGCCAGCAGATCGGGACGGCCCAGGTTGGGTCAGCCCCAGCATTTT. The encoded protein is CASRSGRPRLGQPQHF.

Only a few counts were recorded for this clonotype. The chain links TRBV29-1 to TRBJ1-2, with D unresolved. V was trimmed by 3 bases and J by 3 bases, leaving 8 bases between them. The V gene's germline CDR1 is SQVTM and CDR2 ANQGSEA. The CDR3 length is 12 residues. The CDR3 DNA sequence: TGCAGCGTTGAGAACCCTGACTATGGCTACACCTTC. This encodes CSVENPDYGYTF.

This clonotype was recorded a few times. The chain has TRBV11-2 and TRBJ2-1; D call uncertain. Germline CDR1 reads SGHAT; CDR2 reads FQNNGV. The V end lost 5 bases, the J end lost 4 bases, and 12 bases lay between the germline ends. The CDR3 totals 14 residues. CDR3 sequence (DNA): TGTGCCAGCAGCCCCGGCGCTAGGTACAATGAGCAGTTCTTC. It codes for CASSPGARYNEQFF.

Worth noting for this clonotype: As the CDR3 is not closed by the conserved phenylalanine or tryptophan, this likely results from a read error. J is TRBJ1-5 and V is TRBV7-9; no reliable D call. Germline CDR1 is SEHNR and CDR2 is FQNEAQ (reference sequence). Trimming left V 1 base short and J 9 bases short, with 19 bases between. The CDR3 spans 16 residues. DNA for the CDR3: TGTGCCAGCAGCTTAGGAGGGCAGGAAGGTTCTCCGCCCCAGCATCTT. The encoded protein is CASSLGGQEGSPPQHL.

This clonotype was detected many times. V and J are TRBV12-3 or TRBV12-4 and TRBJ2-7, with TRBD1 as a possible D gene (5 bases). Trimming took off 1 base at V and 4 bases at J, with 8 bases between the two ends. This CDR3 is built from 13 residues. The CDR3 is CASSLGQRYEQYF. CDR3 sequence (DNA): TGTGCCAGCAGTTTAGGACAGCGATACGAGCAGTACTTC.

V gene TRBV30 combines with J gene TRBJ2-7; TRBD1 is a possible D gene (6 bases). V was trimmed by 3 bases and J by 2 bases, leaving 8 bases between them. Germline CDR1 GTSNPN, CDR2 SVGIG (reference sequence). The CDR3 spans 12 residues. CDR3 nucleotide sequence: TGTGCCTGGAGAACAGGGACCTACGAGCAGTACTTC. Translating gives CAWRTGTYEQYF.

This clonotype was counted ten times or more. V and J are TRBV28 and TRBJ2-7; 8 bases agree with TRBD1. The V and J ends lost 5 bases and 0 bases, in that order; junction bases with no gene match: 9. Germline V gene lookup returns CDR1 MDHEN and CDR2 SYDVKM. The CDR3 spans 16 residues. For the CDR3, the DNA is TGTGCCAGCAGTCAACCGGGACAGGAAGGCTCCTACGAGCAGTACTTC. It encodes CASSQPGQEGSYEQYF.

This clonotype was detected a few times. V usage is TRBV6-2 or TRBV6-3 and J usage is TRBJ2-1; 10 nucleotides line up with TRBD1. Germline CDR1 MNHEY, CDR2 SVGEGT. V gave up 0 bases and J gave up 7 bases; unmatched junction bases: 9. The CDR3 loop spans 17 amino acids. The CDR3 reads CASSYSIGDRGINEQFF. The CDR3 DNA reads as TGTGCCAGCAGTTACTCGATCGGGGACAGGGGAATTAATGAGCAGTTCTTC.

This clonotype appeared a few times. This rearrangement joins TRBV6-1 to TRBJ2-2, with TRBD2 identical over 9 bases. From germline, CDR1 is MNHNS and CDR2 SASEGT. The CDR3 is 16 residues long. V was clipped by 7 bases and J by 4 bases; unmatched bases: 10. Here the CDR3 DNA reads TGTGCCAGCACCCGGGGTATTAGCGGGAGCACCGGGGAGCTGTTTTTT. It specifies CASTRGISGSTGELFF.

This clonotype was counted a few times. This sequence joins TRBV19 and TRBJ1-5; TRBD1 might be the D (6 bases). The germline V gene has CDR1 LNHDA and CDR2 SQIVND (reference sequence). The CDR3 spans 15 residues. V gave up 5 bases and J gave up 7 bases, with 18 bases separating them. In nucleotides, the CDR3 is TGTGCCAGTAGTTCGGTGGGGGGCGGCAGGCAGCCCCAGCATTTT. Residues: CASSSVGGGRQPQHF.

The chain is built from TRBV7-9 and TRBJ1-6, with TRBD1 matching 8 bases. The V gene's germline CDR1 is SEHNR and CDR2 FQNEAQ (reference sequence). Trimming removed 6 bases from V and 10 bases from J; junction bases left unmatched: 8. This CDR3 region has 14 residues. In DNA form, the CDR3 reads TGTGCCAGCAGGCCGACAGGGGCAGGATCACCCCTCCACTTT. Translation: CASRPTGAGSPLHF.

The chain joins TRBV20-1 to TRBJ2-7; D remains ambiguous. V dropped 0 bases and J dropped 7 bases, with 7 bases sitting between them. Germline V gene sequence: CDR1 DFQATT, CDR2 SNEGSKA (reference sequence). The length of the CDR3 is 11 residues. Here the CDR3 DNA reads TGCAGTGCTAGAGACGATACGGAGCAGTACTTC. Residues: CSARDDTEQYF.

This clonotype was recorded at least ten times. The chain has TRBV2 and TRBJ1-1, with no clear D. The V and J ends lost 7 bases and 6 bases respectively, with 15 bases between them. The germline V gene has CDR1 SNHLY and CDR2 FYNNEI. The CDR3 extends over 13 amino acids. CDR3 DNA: TGTGCCAGCAACATTGACGCCATCGCTGAAGCTTTCTTT. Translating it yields CASNIDAIAEAFF.

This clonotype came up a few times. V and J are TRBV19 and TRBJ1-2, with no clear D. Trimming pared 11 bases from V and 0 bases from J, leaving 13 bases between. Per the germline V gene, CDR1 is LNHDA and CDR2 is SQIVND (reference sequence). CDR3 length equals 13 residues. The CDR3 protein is CASREVANYGYTF. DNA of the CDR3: TGTGCCTCTAGGGAGGTAGCTAACTATGGCTACACCTTC.

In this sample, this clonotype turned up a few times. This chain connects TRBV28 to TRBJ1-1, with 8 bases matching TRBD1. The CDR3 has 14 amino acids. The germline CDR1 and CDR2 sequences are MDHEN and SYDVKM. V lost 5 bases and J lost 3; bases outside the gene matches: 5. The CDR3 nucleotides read TGTGCCAGCAGTGCGGGGACAGGAGACACTGAAGCTTTCTTT. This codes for CASSAGTGDTEAFF.

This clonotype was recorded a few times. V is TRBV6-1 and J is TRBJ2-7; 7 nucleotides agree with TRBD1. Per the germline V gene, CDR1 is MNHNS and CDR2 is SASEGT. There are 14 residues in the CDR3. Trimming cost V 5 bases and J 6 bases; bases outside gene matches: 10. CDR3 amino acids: CASSRDRGRREQYF. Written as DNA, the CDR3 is TGTGCCAGCAGTCGGGATAGGGGGCGGCGCGAGCAGTACTTC.

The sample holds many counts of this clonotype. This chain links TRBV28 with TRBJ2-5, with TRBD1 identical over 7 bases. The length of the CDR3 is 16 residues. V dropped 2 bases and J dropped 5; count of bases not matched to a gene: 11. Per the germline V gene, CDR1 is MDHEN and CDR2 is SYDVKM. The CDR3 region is CASSLEGAYWRETQYF. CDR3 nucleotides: TGTGCCAGCAGTTTAGAGGGGGCGTATTGGCGCGAGACCCAGTACTTC.

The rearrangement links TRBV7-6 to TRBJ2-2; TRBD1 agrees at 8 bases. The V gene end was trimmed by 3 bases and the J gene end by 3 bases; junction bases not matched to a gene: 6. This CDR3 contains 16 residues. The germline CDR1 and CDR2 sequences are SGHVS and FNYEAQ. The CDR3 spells CASSFSGTGYTGELFF. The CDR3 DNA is TGTGCCAGCAGCTTTTCCGGGACAGGTTACACCGGGGAGCTGTTTTTT.

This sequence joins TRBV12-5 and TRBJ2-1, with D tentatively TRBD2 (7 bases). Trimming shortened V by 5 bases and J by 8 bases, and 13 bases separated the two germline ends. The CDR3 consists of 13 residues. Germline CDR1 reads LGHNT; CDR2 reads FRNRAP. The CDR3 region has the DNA TGTGCTAGTGGTGGGCCGGGGGGCGATGAGCAGTTCTTC. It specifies CASGGPGGDEQFF.

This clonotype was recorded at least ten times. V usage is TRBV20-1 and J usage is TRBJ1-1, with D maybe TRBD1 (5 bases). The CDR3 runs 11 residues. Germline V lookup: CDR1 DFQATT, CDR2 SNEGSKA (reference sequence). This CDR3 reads CTAGGSTEAFF. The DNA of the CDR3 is TGCACCGCGGGGGGGAGCACTGAAGCTTTCTTT.

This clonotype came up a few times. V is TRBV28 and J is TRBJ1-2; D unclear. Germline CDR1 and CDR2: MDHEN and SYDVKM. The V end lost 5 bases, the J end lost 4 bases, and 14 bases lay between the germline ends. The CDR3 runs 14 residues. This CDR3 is CASSSGPLFYGYTF. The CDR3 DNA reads TGTGCCAGCAGTAGTGGACCCCTCTTCTATGGCTACACCTTC.

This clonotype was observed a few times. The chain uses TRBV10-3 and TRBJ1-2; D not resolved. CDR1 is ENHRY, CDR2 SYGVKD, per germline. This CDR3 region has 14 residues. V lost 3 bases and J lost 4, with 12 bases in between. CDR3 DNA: TGTGCCATCAGTGACGGACGCCGGGGCTATGGCTACACCTTC. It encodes CAISDGRRGYGYTF.

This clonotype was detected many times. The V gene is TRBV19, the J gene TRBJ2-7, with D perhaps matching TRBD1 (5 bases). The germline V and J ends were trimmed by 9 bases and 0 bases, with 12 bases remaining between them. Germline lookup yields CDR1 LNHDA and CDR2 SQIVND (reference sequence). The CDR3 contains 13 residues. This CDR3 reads CASSMTDSYEQYF. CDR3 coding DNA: TGTGCCAGCAGCATGACAGACTCCTACGAGCAGTACTTC.

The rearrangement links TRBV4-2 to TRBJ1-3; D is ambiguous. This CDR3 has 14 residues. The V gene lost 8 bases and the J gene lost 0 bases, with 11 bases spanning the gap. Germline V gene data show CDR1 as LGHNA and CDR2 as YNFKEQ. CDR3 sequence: CASATAVSGNTIYF. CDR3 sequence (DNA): TGTGCCAGCGCGACGGCGGTCTCTGGAAACACCATATATTTT.

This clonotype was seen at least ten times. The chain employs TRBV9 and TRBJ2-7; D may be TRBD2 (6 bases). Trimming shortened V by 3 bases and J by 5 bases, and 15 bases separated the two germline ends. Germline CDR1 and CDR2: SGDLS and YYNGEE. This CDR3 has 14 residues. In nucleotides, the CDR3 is TGTGCCAGCAGCGCTCAGGGAGGTAGCGACGAGCAGTACTTC. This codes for CASSAQGGSDEQYF.

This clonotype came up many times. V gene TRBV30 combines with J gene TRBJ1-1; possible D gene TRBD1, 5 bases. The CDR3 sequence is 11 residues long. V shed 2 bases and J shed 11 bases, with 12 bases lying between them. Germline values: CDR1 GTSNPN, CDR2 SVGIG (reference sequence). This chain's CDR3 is CAWSRISGAFF. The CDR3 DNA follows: TGTGCCTGGAGTCGAATTTCAGGGGCTTTCTTT.

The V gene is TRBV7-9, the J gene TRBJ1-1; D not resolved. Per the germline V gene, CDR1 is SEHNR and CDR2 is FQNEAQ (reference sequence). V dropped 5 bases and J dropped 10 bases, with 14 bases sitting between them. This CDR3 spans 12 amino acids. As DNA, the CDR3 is TGTGCCAGCAGCCCCGAGGCGGTAGGAGCTTTCTTT. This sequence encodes CASSPEAVGAFF.

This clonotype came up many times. CDR3 residues: CASSSGLALSYNEQFF. The CDR3 DNA follows: TGTGCCAGCAGCTCGGGACTAGCGCTTTCCTACAATGAGCAGTTCTTC. The rearrangement uses TRBV12-3 or TRBV12-4 and TRBJ2-1; TRBD2 aligns across 10 bases. The CDR3 has 16 residues. With 6 bases clipped from V and 1 base from J, the junction kept 6 bases outside the gene matches.

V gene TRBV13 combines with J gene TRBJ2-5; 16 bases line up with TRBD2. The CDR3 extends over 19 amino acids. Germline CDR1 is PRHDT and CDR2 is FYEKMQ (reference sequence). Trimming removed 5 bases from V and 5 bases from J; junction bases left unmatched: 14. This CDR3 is CASSPGTSGGDLGIETQYF. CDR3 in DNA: TGTGCCAGCAGCCCCGGGACTAGCGGGGGGGACCTTGGGATCGAGACCCAGTACTTC.

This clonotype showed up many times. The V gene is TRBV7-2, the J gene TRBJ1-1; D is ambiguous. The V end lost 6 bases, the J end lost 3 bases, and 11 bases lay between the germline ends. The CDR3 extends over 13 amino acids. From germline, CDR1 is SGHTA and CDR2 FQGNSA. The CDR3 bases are TGTGCCAGCAGGCCGCGGACCTACACTGAAGCTTTCTTT. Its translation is CASRPRTYTEAFF.